Shown below are 19 T cell receptor beta chains from a single sample sequenced in a study of sequential checkpoint blockade in melanoma. As for treatment: randomized to nivolumab then ipilimumab (arm A) or the reverse (arm B). The method was immunoSEQ multiplex PCR; TCRdb's version includes in-frame clones alone and lacks a portion of them. The sample shows about 28,000 clones, approximately 88% of them seen only once. Material: CD8+ T cells sorted from blood (inferred from file names), obtained from a patient given nivolumab and ipilimumab in sequence. The receptor source for this set is a human donor with melanoma.

The rearrangement joins TRBV30 to TRBJ2-5; 10 positions match TRBD2. Looked up from germline, CDR1 is GTSNPN and CDR2 is SVGIG (reference sequence). J gave up 3 bases and V 0 bases, and 7 bases lay outside the gene matches. The CDR3 covers 16 residues. CDR3 DNA sequence: TGTGCCTGGAGTGTACCTTGGCTAGCGGGGGAAGAGACCCAGTACTTC. Translating it yields CAWSVPWLAGEETQYF.

In this sample, this clone turned up a few times. J is TRBJ2-7 and V is TRBV19, with D possibly being TRBD2 (6 bases). CDR1 LNHDA and CDR2 SQIVND come from the germline V gene (reference sequence). This CDR3 has 14 residues. Trimming cost V 8 bases and J 1 base, with 15 bases left between them. Written as DNA, the CDR3 is TGTGCCAGTGCTCCCGGGACTGTTTCCTACGAGCAGTACTTC. It codes for CASAPGTVSYEQYF.

The V and J genes are TRBV9 and TRBJ2-3; 10 bases align to TRBD2. This CDR3 comprises 16 residues. Germline values: CDR1 SGDLS, CDR2 YYNGEE. The V segment lost 0 bases and the J segment 7 bases; nucleotides outside the gene matches: 8. CDR3 nucleotides: TGTGCCAGCAGCGTAGGCCTAGCGGGAGAATTAAATACGCAGTATTTT. Encoded protein: CASSVGLAGELNTQYF.

The CDR3 sequence is CASRDRTAYHF. In nucleotides, the CDR3 is TGTGCCAGCAGGGATCGGACAGCCTACCACTTT. The chain is built from TRBV5-5 and TRBJ1-6; D perhaps matches TRBD1 (6 bases). Trimming shortened V by 5 bases and J by 18 bases, and 15 bases separated the two germline ends. CDR1 is SGHKS, CDR2 YYEKEE, per germline (reference sequence). This CDR3 has 11 residues.

This clone has a single count. V gene TRBV6-5 combines with J gene TRBJ2-5; TRBD1 matches at 9 bases. The J call is doubtful: the DNA matches TRBJ2-7 better. Germline-derived CDR1 and CDR2 are MNHEY and SVGAGI. The CDR3 runs 14 residues. The CDR3 DNA reads TGTGCCAGCAGTTACCCAGGGACAGGGAACGAGCAGTACTTC. It specifies CASSYPGTGNEQYF.

This clone was seen only a few times. The V gene is TRBV5-1, the J gene TRBJ2-5; maybe TRBD2 (5 bases). Trimming removed 1 base at V and 5 bases at J, with 21 bases between. CDR1 SGHRS and CDR2 YFSETQ come from the germline V gene. The CDR3 totals 17 residues. This chain's CDR3 is CASSLRDSSGRWETQYF. The CDR3 bases are TGCGCCAGCAGCTTGCGGGATAGCTCCGGAAGGTGGGAGACCCAGTACTTC.

This clone was seen a handful of times. J is TRBJ2-1 and V is TRBV2, with a possible D match to TRBD2 (6 bases). Germline V gives CDR1 SNHLY, CDR2 FYNNEI. With 4 bases removed from V and 5 bases from J, the gap between germline ends came to 9 bases. This CDR3 comprises 13 residues. CDR3 DNA sequence: TGTGCCAGCAGTGTATGGAGGGACAATGAGCAGTTCTTC. As protein: CASSVWRDNEQFF.

In its sample, this clone was seen once. The chain couples TRBV27 to TRBJ1-2; D not certain. The CDR3 contains 14 residues. V shed 2 bases and J shed 2 bases, with 9 bases lying between them. From germline, CDR1 is MNHEY and CDR2 SMNVEV (reference sequence). As DNA, the CDR3 is TGTGCCAGCAGTTTAACGACACAAAACTATGGCTACACCTTC. This encodes CASSLTTQNYGYTF.

V and J are TRBV5-1 and TRBJ2-2; a weak D match, TRBD1 (5 bases). This CDR3 is 16 amino acids long. CDR1 is SGHRS, CDR2 YFSETQ, per germline. Trimming cost V 4 bases and J 4 bases, with 17 bases left between them. CDR3: CASSPERLQVTGELFF. In nucleotides, the CDR3 is TGCGCCAGCAGCCCCGAGCGTCTACAGGTCACCGGGGAGCTGTTTTTT. The full variable domain, with the rest looked up from reference TRBV5-1 and TRBJ2-2, is KAGVTQTPRYLIKTRGQQVTLSCSPISGHRSVSWYQQTPGQGLQFLFEYFSETQRNKGNFPGRFSGRQFSNSRSEMNVSTLELGDSALYLCASSPERLQVTGELFFGEGSRLTVL.

The chain joins TRBV27 to TRBJ1-1; tentatively, D is TRBD1 (6 bases). The CDR3 sequence is 14 residues long. Per germline, CDR1 MNHEY and CDR2 SMNVEV (reference sequence). The ends were cut back, 5 bases at V and 2 bases at J, with 12 bases in the middle. The CDR3 DNA is TGTGCCAGCAGTCCGGTCGGGACAAACACTGAAGCTTTCTTT. It translates to CASSPVGTNTEAFF.

The count of this clone is one. The chain has TRBV27 and TRBJ2-1, with a weak D call TRBD1 (5 bases). V lost 3 bases, J lost 7 bases, and 13 bases lay in between. Germline CDR1 is MNHEY and CDR2 is SMNVEV (reference sequence). The CDR3 has 14 amino acids. The CDR3 here is CASSFMAGRNEQFF. The CDR3 bases are TGTGCCAGCAGTTTTATGGCAGGGCGGAATGAGCAGTTCTTC.

The chain combines TRBV11-2 with TRBJ2-7; 7 positions agree with TRBD1. Per the germline V gene, CDR1 is SGHAT and CDR2 is FQNNGV. The CDR3 runs to 18 residues. The V and J ends lost 5 bases and 0 bases, in that order; junction bases with no gene match: 16. The chain's CDR3 is CASSPGTVKPVSSYEQYV. The CDR3 DNA follows: TGTGCCAGCAGCCCTGGGACAGTCAAACCCGTGAGCTCCTACGAGCAGTACGTC.

V usage is TRBV9 and J usage is TRBJ2-1; D might be TRBD2 (6 bases). Germline CDR1 reads SGDLS; CDR2 reads YYNGEE. V was pared by 0 bases and J by 5 bases, with 9 bases between. The CDR3 is made up of 14 amino acids. CDR3 nucleotide sequence: TGTGCCAGCAGCGTAGTGGGGGGTCACAATGAGCAGTTCTTC. This encodes CASSVVGGHNEQFF.

Worth noting for this clone: One junction end disagrees with the germline gene, perhaps due to a read error. V is TRBV15 and J is TRBJ1-1; 7 bases align to TRBD1. The CDR3 has 17 amino acids. Germline CDR1 reads LNHNV; CDR2 reads YYDKDF (reference sequence). This CDR3 reads CATSSILRGLYNNEAFF. CDR3 nucleotide sequence: TGTGCCACCAGCTCGATCTTAAGGGGGCTCTACAACAATGAAGCTTTCTTT.

The gene calls are TRBV13 and TRBJ2-1; 8 bases line up with TRBD1. Germline values: CDR1 PRHDT, CDR2 FYEKMQ (reference sequence). The length of the CDR3 is 14 residues. Unmatched junction bases numbered 11, after V lost 8 bases and J lost 8 bases. The CDR3: CASEGYQGADEQFF. Written as DNA, the CDR3 is TGTGCCAGCGAAGGATATCAGGGGGCGGATGAGCAGTTCTTC.

CDR3 residues: CASSRLAGRRETQYF. The CDR3, as DNA: TGTGCCAGCAGTAGACTAGCGGGACGTAGGGAGACCCAGTACTTC. The chain combines TRBV28 with TRBJ2-5; 11 positions match TRBD2. Germline V gene data show CDR1 as MDHEN and CDR2 as SYDVKM. V was clipped by 5 bases and J by 5 bases; unmatched bases: 7. The CDR3 is 15 residues long.

J is TRBJ1-1 and V is TRBV2, with D perhaps matching TRBD1 (5 bases). The CDR3 has 15 amino acids. Trimming took off 5 bases at V and 0 bases at J, with 13 bases between the two ends. The germline V gene encodes CDR1 SNHLY and CDR2 FYNNEI. CDR3 nucleotides: TGTGCCAGCAGTTTATCCAGGGTTATGAACACTGAAGCTTTCTTT. Its protein product is CASSLSRVMNTEAFF.

This sequence joins TRBV6-5 and TRBJ1-2, with a weak D call TRBD1 (5 bases). Germline assignment: CDR1 MNHEY and CDR2 SVGAGI. The CDR3 length is 13 residues. Trimming pared 2 bases from V and 2 bases from J, leaving 6 bases between. The chain's CDR3 is CASSYGGNYGYTF. CDR3 DNA: TGTGCCAGCAGTTACGGGGGGAACTATGGCTACACCTTC.

The chain uses TRBV13 and TRBJ2-5; 9 bases fit TRBD2. CDR1 and CDR2 from the germline V gene are PRHDT and FYEKMQ (reference sequence). V was clipped by 5 bases and J by 7 bases; unmatched bases: 11. The CDR3 spans 15 residues. The CDR3 DNA follows: TGTGCCAGCAGCACCACAGGGCCGCGGGGGGGGACCCAGTACTTC. Protein product: CASSTTGPRGGTQYF.